The T cell receptor beta chain described here comes from a study of CD8+CD57+ T cells in acquired aplastic anemia. Study summary: Sorted CD4+ and CD8+ cells gave a mean 3.2 ug DNA, range about 0.17 to 27.4 ug. An average of about 10.8 million reads for CD4+ cells was obtained from healthy donors.

General study findings and limits: The CD8+ Simpson's diversity of patients and controls was not significantly different. Patients and controls turned out to have 25 to 35 CD8+ CDR3 sequences in common.

Concerning this clonotype: Antigen: not known.

TCR beta VDJ and CDR3 profiling used genomic DNA as template. TCRdb recomputed calls from the reads with MiXCR, one row per CDR3 protein. The data show approximately 160,000 distinct CDR3 sequences, with around 40% seen just once and approximately 1.1% held by the top ten. This CDR3 comprises 13 residues. V lost 6 bases, J lost 1 base, and 9 bases lay in between. Per germline, CDR1 SGHTA and CDR2 FQGTGA. The sequenced sample was sorted CD4+, CD8+, or CD8+CD57+ T cells (not recorded which) from PBMCs. This clonotype originated in a human donor in good health. The J gene is TRBJ1-1, the V gene TRBV7-3; possible D gene TRBD1, 5 bases. The CDR3: CASSWDRNTEAFF. The CDR3 DNA follows: TGTGCCAGCAGTTGGGACCGGAACACTGAAGCTTTCTTT.